This is a list of T cell receptor beta chains from one sample in a study of T cell repertoires in ileal Crohn's disease. Sequencing was performed with immunoSEQ multiplex PCR; in TCRdb, only in-frame clones are kept and a portion is missing. The sample holds more than 9,000 clones, roughly four fifths seen once. Input material: ileal tissue. The source is an adult with Crohn's disease. The CDR3 runs from the conserved cysteine through the conserved F or W. Fields, in order: V gene, CDR3 length, J gene, D gene, clone size, CDR3 DNA, CDR3 protein. A D gene is named only where the DNA matches it firmly. Clone sizes are given selectively: once, few, many, or a class where the clone is expanded.

>TRBV28|12|TRBJ2-7|.|.
TGTGCCAGCAGATTAGGCCCCTACGAGCAGTACTTC
CASRLGPYEQYF
>TRBV13|13|TRBJ1-2|TRBD1|.
TGTGCCAGCAGTTTTCGACAGGGGTCGGGCTACACCTTC
CASSFRQGSGYTF
>TRBV6-5|15|TRBJ1-6|TRBD1|.
TGTGCCAGCAGAACGACAGGGAACTACAATTCACCCCTCCACTTT
CASRTTGNYNSPLHF
>TRBV2|15|TRBJ1-2|.|.
TGTGCCAGCAGTGAAGAGGTCAGGAGGAACTATGGCTACACCTTC
CASSEEVRRNYGYTF
>TRBV11-3|15|TRBJ2-1|.|.
TGTGCCAGCAGCTCCTCGTGGGAAAGGGGCAATGAGCAGTTCTTC
CASSSSWERGNEQFF
>TRBV5-1|12|TRBJ1-2|.|.
TGCGCCAGCAGCTTGGCCAGTGATGGCTACACCTTC
CASSLASDGYTF
>TRBV19|14|TRBJ2-2|.|.
TGTGCCAGTAAGATTAGCGGTAACACCGGGGAGCTGTTTTTT
CASKISGNTGELFF
>TRBV6-5|14|TRBJ1-1|.|.
TGTGCCAGCAGTTTCCGAGGGGGGGGCACTGAAGCTTTCTTT
CASSFRGGGTEAFF
>TRBV2|16|TRBJ1-6|TRBD1|.
TGTGCCAGCAAGGGCAGGGGGCCTTCGTATAATTCACCCCTCCACTTT
CASKGRGPSYNSPLHF
>TRBV5-1|16|TRBJ2-2|TRBD1|.
TGCGCCAGCAGCTTGGGGGACAGACCGAACACCGGGGAGCTGTTTTTT
CASSLGDRPNTGELFF
>TRBV7-9|15|TRBJ2-1|TRBD2|once
TGTGCCAGCTCTAGCGGGAGCCGGGAATACAATGAGCAGTTCTTC
CASSSGSREYNEQFF
>TRBV7-6|15|TRBJ1-2|TRBD1|few
TGTGCCAGCAGCTTAGCCGGGACAGGGGGCTATGGCTACACCTTC
CASSLAGTGGYGYTF
>TRBV5-4|14|TRBJ1-2|TRBD1|.
TGTGCCAGCAGCTTGGCAGGGACAGGGGGTGGCTACACCTTC
CASSLAGTGGGYTF
>TRBV7-2|13|TRBJ1-1|TRBD1|.
TGTGCCAGCAGCTTAGGACAGGGTACTGAAGCTTTCTTT
CASSLGQGTEAFF
>TRBV29-1|16|TRBJ2-7|TRBD2|.
TGCAGCGTTGAAGGGGTAGCGGGAGGGCGTAACTACGAGCAGTACTTC
CSVEGVAGGRNYEQYF
>TRBV27|15|TRBJ2-2|TRBD2|.
TGTGCCAGCCGGTCCATGGGACTAGGGACCGGGGAGCTGTTTTTT
CASRSMGLGTGELFF
>TRBV4-1|13|TRBJ1-4|.|once
TGCGCCAGCAGTGGGCTTACTAATGAAAAACTGTTTTTT
CASSGLTNEKLFF
>TRBV11-3|16|TRBJ2-7|.|few
TGTGCCAGCAGCTTAGATCCGCGTAGGAGGTCCTACGAGCAGTACTTC
CASSLDPRRRSYEQYF
>TRBV28|18|TRBJ1-5|TRBD1|.
TGTGCCAGCAGCCGTCGGACAGGGGGCGCTTATAGCAATCAGCCCCAGCATTTT
CASSRRTGGAYSNQPQHF
>TRBV11-3|14|TRBJ2-7|.|.
TGTGCCAGCAGCTTAAATCCTAACGTCTACGAGCAGTACTTC
CASSLNPNVYEQYF
>TRBV5-1|15|TRBJ1-1|TRBD1|.
TGCGCCAGCAGCTCCGGACAGGGGGCAGAGACTGAAGCTTTCTTT
CASSSGQGAETEAFF
>TRBV4-1|16|TRBJ1-2|.|.
TGCGCCAGCAGCCAAGATGCGGGGGGTTCCGACTATGGCTACACCTTC
CASSQDAGGSDYGYTF
>TRBV19|13|TRBJ1-5|TRBD1|.
TGTGCCACCGCCGACAGGGGGACTCAGCCCCAGCATTTT
CATADRGTQPQHF
>TRBV6-4|13|TRBJ1-5|.|.
TGTGCCAGCAGTGAGGGAGCCAATCAGCCCCAGCATTTT
CASSEGANQPQHF